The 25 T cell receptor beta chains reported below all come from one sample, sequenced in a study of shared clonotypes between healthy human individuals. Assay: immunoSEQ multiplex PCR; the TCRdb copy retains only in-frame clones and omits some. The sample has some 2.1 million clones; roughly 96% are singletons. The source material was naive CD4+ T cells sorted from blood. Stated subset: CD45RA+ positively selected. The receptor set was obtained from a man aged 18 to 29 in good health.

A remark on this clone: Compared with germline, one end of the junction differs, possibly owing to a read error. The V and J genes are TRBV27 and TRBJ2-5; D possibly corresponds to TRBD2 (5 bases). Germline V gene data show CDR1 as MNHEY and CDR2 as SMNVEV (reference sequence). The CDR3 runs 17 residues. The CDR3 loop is CARSSGRRPRIQETQYF. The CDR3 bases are TGTGCCAGGAGTTCTGGCAGGAGGCCGCGTATACAAGAGACCCAGTACTTC.

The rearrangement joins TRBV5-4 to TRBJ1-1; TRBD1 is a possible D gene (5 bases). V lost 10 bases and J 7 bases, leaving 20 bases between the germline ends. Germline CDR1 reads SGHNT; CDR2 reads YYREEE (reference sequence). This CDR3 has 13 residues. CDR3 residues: CAGSQDSTVEAFF. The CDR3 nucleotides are TGTGCCGGATCCCAAGACAGTACCGTTGAAGCTTTCTTT.

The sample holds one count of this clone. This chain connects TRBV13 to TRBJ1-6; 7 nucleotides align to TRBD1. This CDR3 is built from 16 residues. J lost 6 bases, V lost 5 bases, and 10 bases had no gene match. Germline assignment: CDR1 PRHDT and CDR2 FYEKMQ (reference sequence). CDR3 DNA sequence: TGTGCCAGCAGCCCCCTATCAGGGGGAAGTAATTCACCCCTCCACTTT. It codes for CASSPLSGGSNSPLHF.

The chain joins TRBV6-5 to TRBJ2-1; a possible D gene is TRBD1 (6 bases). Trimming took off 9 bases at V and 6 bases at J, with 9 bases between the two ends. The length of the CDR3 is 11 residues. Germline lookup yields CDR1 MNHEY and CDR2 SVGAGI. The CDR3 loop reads CASTGPNEQFF. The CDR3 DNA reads TGTGCCAGTACAGGGCCCAATGAGCAGTTCTTC.

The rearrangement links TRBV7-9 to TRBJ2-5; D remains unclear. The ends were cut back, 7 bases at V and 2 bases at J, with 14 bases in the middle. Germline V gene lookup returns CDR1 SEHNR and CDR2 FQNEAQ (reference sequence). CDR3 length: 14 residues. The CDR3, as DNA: TGTGCCAGCATCCCTGGCTGGGGTCAAGAGACCCAGTACTTC. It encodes CASIPGWGQETQYF.

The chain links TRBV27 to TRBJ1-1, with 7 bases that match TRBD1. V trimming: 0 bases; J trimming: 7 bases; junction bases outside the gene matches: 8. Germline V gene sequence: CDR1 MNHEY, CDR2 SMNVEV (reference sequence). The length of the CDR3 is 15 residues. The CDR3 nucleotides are TGTGCCAGCAGTTTATCGAGGTCCCGGGACAGTGAAGCTTTCTTT. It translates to CASSLSRSRDSEAFF.

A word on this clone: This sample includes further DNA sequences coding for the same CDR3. CDR3 loop: CASSPDRGGYGYTF. Written as DNA, the CDR3 is TGCGCCAGCAGCCCGGACAGGGGTGGCTATGGCTACACCTTC. This sequence joins TRBV5-1 and TRBJ1-2; 9 positions agree with TRBD1. The CDR3 is made up of 14 amino acids. Germline-derived CDR1 and CDR2 are SGHRS and YFSETQ. The ends lost 4 bases at V and 4 bases at J; junction bases unmatched: 5.

CDR3 in DNA: TGCGCCAGCGGGGAGGGCGAAAGGGGGGCCGAGCAGTACTTC. Amino acids: CASGEGERGAEQYF. J is TRBJ2-7 and V is TRBV5-1; D is perhaps TRBD2 (7 bases). V dropped 7 bases and J dropped 6 bases, with 20 bases sitting between them. This CDR3 is built from 14 residues. Looked up from germline, CDR1 is SGHRS and CDR2 is YFSETQ.

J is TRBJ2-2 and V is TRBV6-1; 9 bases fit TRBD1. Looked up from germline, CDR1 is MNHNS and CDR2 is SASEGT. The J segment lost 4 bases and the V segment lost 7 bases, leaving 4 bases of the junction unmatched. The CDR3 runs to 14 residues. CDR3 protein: CASKGQGSTGELFF. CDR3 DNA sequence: TGTGCCAGCAAGGGACAGGGCTCCACCGGGGAGCTGTTTTTT.

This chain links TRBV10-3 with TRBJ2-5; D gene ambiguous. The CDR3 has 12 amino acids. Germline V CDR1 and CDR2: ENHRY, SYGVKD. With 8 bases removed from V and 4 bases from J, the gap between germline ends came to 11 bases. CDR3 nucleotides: TGTGCCATCGGTTCGGGCATAGAGACCCAGTACTTC. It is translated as CAIGSGIETQYF.

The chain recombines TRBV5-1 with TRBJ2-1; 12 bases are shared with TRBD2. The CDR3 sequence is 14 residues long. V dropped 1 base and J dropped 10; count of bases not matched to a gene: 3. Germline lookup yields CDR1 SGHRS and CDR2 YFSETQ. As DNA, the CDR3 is TGCGCCAGCAGCTTGCTGACTAGCGGGGGCGAGCAGTTCTTC. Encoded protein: CASSLLTSGGEQFF.

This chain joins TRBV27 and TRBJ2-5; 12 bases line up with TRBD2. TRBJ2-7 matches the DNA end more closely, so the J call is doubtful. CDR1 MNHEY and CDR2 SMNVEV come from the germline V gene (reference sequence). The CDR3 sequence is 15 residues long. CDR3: CASRSLAGGSYEQYF. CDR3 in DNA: TGTGCCAGCAGAAGTCTAGCGGGAGGGTCCTACGAGCAGTACTTC.

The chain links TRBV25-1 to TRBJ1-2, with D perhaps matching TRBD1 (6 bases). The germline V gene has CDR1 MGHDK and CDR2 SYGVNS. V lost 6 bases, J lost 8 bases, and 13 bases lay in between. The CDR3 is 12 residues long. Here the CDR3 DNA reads TGTGCCAGCAGACAGGGTAACGGAGGCTACACCTTC. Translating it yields CASRQGNGGYTF.

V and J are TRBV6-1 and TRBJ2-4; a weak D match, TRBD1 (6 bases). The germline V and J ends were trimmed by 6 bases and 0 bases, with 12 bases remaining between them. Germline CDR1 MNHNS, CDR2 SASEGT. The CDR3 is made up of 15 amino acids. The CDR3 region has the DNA TGTGCCAGCAGCAGGACAGTACTAGCCAAAAACATTCAGTACTTC. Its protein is CASSRTVLAKNIQYF.

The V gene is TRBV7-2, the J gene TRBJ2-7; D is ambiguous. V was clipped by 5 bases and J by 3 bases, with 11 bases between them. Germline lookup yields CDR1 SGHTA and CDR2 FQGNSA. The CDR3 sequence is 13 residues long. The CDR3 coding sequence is TGTGCCAGCAGCCCCAACCCCTTCTACGAGCAGTACTTC. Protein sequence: CASSPNPFYEQYF.

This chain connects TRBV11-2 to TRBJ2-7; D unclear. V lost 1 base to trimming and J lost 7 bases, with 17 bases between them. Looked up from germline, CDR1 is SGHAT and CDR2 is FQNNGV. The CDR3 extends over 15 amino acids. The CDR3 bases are TGTGCCAGCAGCTTAGGCCGCAATATCCCTTGGGAGCAGTACTTC. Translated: CASSLGRNIPWEQYF.

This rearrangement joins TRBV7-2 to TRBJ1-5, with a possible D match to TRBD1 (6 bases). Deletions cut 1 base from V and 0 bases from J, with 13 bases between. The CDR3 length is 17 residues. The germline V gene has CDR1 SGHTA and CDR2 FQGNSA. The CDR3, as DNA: TGTGCCAGCAGCTTAGTGCAGGGGCCGTATAGCAATCAGCCCCAGCATTTT. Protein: CASSLVQGPYSNQPQHF.

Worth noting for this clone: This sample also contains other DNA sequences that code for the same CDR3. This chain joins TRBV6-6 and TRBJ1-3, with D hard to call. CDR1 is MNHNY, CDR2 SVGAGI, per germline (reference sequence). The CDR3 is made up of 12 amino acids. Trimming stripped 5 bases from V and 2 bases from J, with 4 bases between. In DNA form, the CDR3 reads TGTGCCAGCAGTCCTGCTGGAAACACCATATATTTT. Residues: CASSPAGNTIYF.

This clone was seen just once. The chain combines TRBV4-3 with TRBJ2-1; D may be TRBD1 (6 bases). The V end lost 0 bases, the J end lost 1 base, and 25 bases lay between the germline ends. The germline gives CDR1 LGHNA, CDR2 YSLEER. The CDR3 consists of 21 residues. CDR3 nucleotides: TGCGCCAGCAGCCAAGATATACCAGGGGCGGAAGCGGCCAAATCCTACAATGAGCAGTTCTTC. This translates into CASSQDIPGAEAAKSYNEQFF.

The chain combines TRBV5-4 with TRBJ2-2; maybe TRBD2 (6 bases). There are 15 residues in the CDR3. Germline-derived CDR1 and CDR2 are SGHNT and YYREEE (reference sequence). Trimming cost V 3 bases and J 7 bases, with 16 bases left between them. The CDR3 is CASSYSRLEGGELFF. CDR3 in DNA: TGTGCCAGCAGCTACTCTCGACTAGAAGGCGGGGAGCTGTTTTTT.

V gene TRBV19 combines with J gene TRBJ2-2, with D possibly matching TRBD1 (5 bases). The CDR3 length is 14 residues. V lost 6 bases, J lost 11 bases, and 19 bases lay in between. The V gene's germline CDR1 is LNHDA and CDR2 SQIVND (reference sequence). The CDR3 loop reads CASRGQGSGNELFF. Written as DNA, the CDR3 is TGTGCCAGTAGAGGGCAGGGAAGTGGGAACGAGCTGTTTTTT.

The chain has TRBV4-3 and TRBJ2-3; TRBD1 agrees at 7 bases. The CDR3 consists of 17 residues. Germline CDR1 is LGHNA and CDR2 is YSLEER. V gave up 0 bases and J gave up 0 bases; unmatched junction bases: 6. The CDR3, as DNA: TGCGCCAGCAGCCAAGATCTCCGACAGGGAAGCACAGATACGCAGTATTTT. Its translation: CASSQDLRQGSTDTQYF.

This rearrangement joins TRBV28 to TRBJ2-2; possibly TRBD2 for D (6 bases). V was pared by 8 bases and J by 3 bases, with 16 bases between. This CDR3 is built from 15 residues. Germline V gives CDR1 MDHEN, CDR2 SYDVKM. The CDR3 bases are TGTGCCAGCCTATCTTCGGGGGTCGACACCGGGGAGCTGTTTTTT. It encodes CASLSSGVDTGELFF.

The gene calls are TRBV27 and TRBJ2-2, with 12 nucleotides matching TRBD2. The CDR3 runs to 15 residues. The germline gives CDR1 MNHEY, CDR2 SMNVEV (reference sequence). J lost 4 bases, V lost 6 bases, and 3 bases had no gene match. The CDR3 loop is CASRKLAGGTGELFF. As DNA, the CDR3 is TGTGCCAGCAGGAAACTAGCGGGGGGCACCGGGGAGCTGTTTTTT.

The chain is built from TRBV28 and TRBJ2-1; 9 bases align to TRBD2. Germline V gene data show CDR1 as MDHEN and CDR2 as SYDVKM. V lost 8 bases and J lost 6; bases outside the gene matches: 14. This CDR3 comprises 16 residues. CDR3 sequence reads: CASHVLQASGINEQFF. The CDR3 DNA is TGTGCCAGCCATGTCCTTCAGGCTAGCGGGATCAATGAGCAGTTCTTC.